These 13 T cell receptor beta chains originate from one sample sequenced in a study of Graves' ophthalmopathy and Graves' hyperthyroidism. Transcripts of RNA were the source for amplifying TCR beta CDR3 regions. In the first round, RT-PCR was carried out with HTBI primers, and a multiplex PCR formed the second round. TCRdb used MiXCR to reprocess the multiplex PCR reads, holding one entry per CDR3 protein. The repertoire holds about 700,000 distinct CDR3 sequences, over 40% seen once, with around 3.3% in the top ten. Specimen: peripheral blood. The source is an adult man with Graves' ophthalmopathy.

The sample holds many counts of this clonotype. Mismatch with germline at one junction end may stem from a read error. This chain links TRBV15 with TRBJ2-7; no clear D. Germline CDR1 is LNHNV and CDR2 is YYDKDF (reference sequence). The CDR3 runs to 14 residues. The CDR3 DNA follows: TGTGCCACCAGCGGAGATGATAGTCCCTACGAGCAGTACTTC. This codes for CATSGDDSPYEQYF.

This rearrangement joins TRBV10-3 to TRBJ1-2; 7 bases agree with TRBD1. This CDR3 has 14 residues. V was pared by 3 bases and J by 2 bases, with 3 bases of the junction left unmatched. Germline CDR1 and CDR2: ENHRY and SYGVKD. Here the CDR3 DNA reads TGTGCCATCAGTGACCGACAGGGCAACTATGGCTACACCTTC. Its protein product is CAISDRQGNYGYTF.

This clonotype occurred many times. The rearrangement joins TRBV12-3 or TRBV12-4 to TRBJ2-5, with D possibly being TRBD1 (5 bases). Trimming took 6 bases from V and 1 from J, leaving 12 bases between them. This CDR3 contains 14 residues. The chain's CDR3 is CASRSGYLQETQYF. DNA of the CDR3: TGTGCCAGCAGGTCAGGGTATCTCCAAGAGACCCAGTACTTC.

This clonotype was seen at least ten times. This chain connects TRBV7-2 to TRBJ2-5, with unresolved D. The CDR3 is 14 residues long. Trimming took off 4 bases at V and 2 bases at J, with 11 bases between the two ends. CDR1 is SGHTA, CDR2 FQGNSA, per germline. This chain's CDR3 is CASSYKLRQETQYF. The CDR3 region has the DNA TGTGCCAGCAGCTATAAGCTCCGGCAAGAGACCCAGTACTTC.

This clonotype has a handful of counts. This chain joins TRBV4-1 and TRBJ2-7, with TRBD2 matching 11 bases. J gave up 4 bases and V 4 bases, and 9 bases lay outside the gene matches. Per germline, CDR1 MGHRA and CDR2 YSYEKL. CDR3 size: 16 residues. The CDR3 is CASSPRPGLADYEQYF. The CDR3 nucleotides are TGCGCCAGCAGCCCCAGACCGGGACTAGCGGATTACGAGCAGTACTTC.

The chain joins TRBV15 to TRBJ2-7; D is possibly TRBD1 (6 bases). The germline V and J ends were trimmed by 3 bases and 2 bases, with 20 bases remaining between them. The CDR3 extends over 17 amino acids. CDR1 and CDR2 from the germline V gene are LNHNV and YYDKDF (reference sequence). Here the CDR3 reads CATSSVVTGASTYEQYF. The CDR3, as DNA: TGTGCCACCAGCAGCGTTGTGACAGGAGCGTCGACCTACGAGCAGTACTTC. Complete variable domain (other parts from reference TRBV15 and TRBJ2-7): DAMVIQNPRYQVTQFGKPVTLSCSQTLNHNVMYWYQQKSSQAPKLLFHYYDKDFNNEADTPDNFQSRRPNTSFCFLDIRSPGLGDTAMYLCATSSVVTGASTYEQYFGPGTRLTVT.

This rearrangement joins TRBV25-1 to TRBJ2-7; 11 nucleotides agree with TRBD2. After removal of 6 bases from V and 3 bases from J, the junction contained 7 bases not matched to a gene. The CDR3 sequence is 15 residues long. Per the germline V gene, CDR1 is MGHDK and CDR2 is SYGVNS. CDR3 sequence reads: CASRVAGGVIYEQYF. The DNA for the CDR3 is TGTGCCAGCAGGGTAGCGGGGGGGGTTATCTACGAGCAGTACTTC.

This clonotype was observed a few times. This chain connects TRBV18 to TRBJ2-7; 10 nucleotides line up with TRBD2. The CDR3 extends over 16 amino acids. Germline CDR1 reads KGHSH; CDR2 reads LQKENI. Trimming cost V 2 bases and J 6 bases; bases outside gene matches: 10. Here the CDR3 reads CASSPREVAGGSEQYF. Written as DNA, the CDR3 is TGTGCCAGCTCACCAAGGGAAGTAGCGGGGGGATCCGAGCAGTACTTC.

Ten or more counts support this clonotype. The V and J genes are TRBV3-1 and TRBJ1-6, with 7 bases identical to TRBD1. With 0 bases clipped from V and 5 bases from J, the junction kept 1 base outside the gene matches. CDR3 length: 15 amino acids. Germline assignment: CDR1 LGHDT and CDR2 YNNKEL (reference sequence). The CDR3 region has the DNA TGTGCCAGCAGCCAAGAAGACAGGGATAATTCACCCCTCCACTTT. It specifies CASSQEDRDNSPLHF.

The chain joins TRBV12-3 or TRBV12-4 to TRBJ2-5; D is unresolved. The CDR3 is made up of 16 amino acids. Trimming took off 3 bases at V and 0 bases at J, with 14 bases between the two ends. Here the CDR3 reads CASSFSGRLYQETQYF. The CDR3 coding sequence is TGTGCCAGCAGTTTTTCCGGAAGACTGTACCAAGAGACCCAGTACTTC.

J is TRBJ2-2 and V is TRBV5-1; perhaps D is TRBD1 or TRBD2 (5 bases each). The CDR3 has 16 residues. V shed 0 bases and J shed 4 bases, with 13 bases lying between them. Germline V lookup: CDR1 SGHRS, CDR2 YFSETQ. CDR3: CASSLGDAWSTGELFF. The CDR3 DNA reads TGCGCCAGCAGCTTGGGGGACGCCTGGAGCACCGGGGAGCTGTTTTTT.

The J gene is TRBJ2-7, the V gene TRBV2, with no clear D. Germline-derived CDR1 and CDR2 are SNHLY and FYNNEI. Trimming shortened V by 7 bases and J by 3 bases, and 10 bases separated the two germline ends. This CDR3 is 12 amino acids long. CDR3 loop: CASIDPGYEQYF. Written as DNA, the CDR3 is TGTGCCAGCATAGACCCAGGCTACGAGCAGTACTTC.

Comment on this clonotype: This sequence may be a read error, since a much larger clone differs from it by one base. The missing conserved phenylalanine or tryptophan at the end of this CDR3 makes a read error likely. The gene calls are TRBV15 and TRBJ2-5, with 8 bases aligning to TRBD2. The CDR3 runs to 19 residues. Per the germline V gene, CDR1 is LNHNV and CDR2 is YYDKDF (reference sequence). V shed 2 bases and J 4 bases; nucleotides not matched to a gene: 18. CDR3 sequence: CATSRNIPAGVPGGETQYL. The CDR3 DNA sequence: TGTGCCACCAGCAGAAATATTCCAGCGGGAGTTCCGGGGGGAGAGACCCAGTACCTC.